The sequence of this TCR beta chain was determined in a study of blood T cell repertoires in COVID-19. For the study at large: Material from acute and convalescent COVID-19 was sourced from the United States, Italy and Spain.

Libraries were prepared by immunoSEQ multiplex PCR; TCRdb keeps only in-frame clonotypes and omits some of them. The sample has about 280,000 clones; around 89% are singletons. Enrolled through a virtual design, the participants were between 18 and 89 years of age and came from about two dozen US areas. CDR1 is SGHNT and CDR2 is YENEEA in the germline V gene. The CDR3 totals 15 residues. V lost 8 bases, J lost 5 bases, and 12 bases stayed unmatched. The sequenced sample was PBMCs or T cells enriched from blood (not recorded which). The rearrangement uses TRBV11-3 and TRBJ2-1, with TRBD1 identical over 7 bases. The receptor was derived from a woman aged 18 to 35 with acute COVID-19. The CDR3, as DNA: TGTGCCAGCTTACGCTTAGGGACAGACGACAATGAGCAGTTCTTC. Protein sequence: CASLRLGTDDNEQFF.